These 30 T cell receptor beta chains originate from one sample sequenced in a study of a mutant IDH1 vaccine in newly diagnosed glioma. Time point: week 35, safety follow-up. All doses held 300 ug of mutant IDH1 20-mer peptide, with topical imiquimod. Here immunoSEQ multiplex PCR was the method, and the copy in TCRdb shows in-frame clones only, minus some. The sample holds about 47,000 clones, more than 75% seen once. Their recognized antigens are unknown. The sequencing here drew on PBMCs, taken from a glioma patient whose treatment included an IDH1 peptide vaccine. The source of these receptors is a woman aged 40-49 years with glioma.

The chain links TRBV28 to TRBJ1-1; D is undetermined. Germline V gene sequence: CDR1 MDHEN, CDR2 SYDVKM. The CDR3 has 13 residues. The ends were cut back, 7 bases at V and 1 base at J, with 10 bases in the middle. Written as DNA, the CDR3 is TGTGCCAGCACCCTGGACGGGAACACTGAAGCTTTCTTT. This codes for CASTLDGNTEAFF.

The DNA for the CDR3 is TGTGCCAGTAGTAGGTCCGATACCAGCTCCTACAATGAGCAGTTCTTC. This codes for CASSRSDTSSYNEQFF. The rearrangement links TRBV19 to TRBJ2-1; D remains ambiguous. V gave up 4 bases and J gave up 0 bases, with 13 bases separating them. The germline gives CDR1 LNHDA, CDR2 SQIVND (reference sequence). The length of the CDR3 is 16 residues. The full variable domain, its missing parts supplied by reference TRBV19 and TRBJ2-1, is DGGITQSPKYLFRKEGQNVTLSCEQNLNHDAMYWYRQDPGQGLRLIYYSQIVNDFQKGDIAEGYSVSREKKESFPLTVTSAQKNPTAFYLCASSRSDTSSYNEQFFGPGTRLTVL.

This chain connects TRBV6-5 to TRBJ1-2; D gene unclear. Trimming removed 6 bases at V and 2 bases at J, with 10 bases between. CDR3 length: 13 amino acids. Germline values: CDR1 MNHEY, CDR2 SVGAGI. The CDR3 sequence: CASSHAANYGYTF. CDR3 DNA sequence: TGTGCCAGCAGCCACGCGGCAAACTATGGCTACACCTTC.

The gene calls are TRBV5-6 and TRBJ2-1, with D tentatively TRBD1 (5 bases). V gave up 0 bases and J gave up 4 bases, with 14 bases separating them. The CDR3 contains 16 residues. Per germline, CDR1 SGHDT and CDR2 YYEEEE. Here the CDR3 reads CASSLVTAGKYNEQFF. CDR3 nucleotides: TGTGCCAGCAGCTTGGTTACGGCAGGGAAATACAATGAGCAGTTCTTC.

The V gene is TRBV28, the J gene TRBJ2-5; D not certain. The CDR3 runs 14 residues. Germline loops: CDR1 MDHEN, CDR2 SYDVKM. V was trimmed by 4 bases and J by 5 bases, leaving 14 bases between them. The CDR3 DNA reads TGTGCCAGCAGTTCCCCGGGCAACGGCGAGACCCAGTACTTC. It encodes CASSSPGNGETQYF. Full variable domain (missing parts from reference TRBV28 and TRBJ2-5): DVKVTQSSRYLVKRTGEKVFLECVQDMDHENMFWYRQDPGLGLRLIYFSYDVKMKEKGDIPEGYSVSREKKERFSLILESASTNQTSMYLCASSSPGNGETQYFGPGTRLLVL.

The J gene is TRBJ2-7, the V gene TRBV13; 11 bases are a match to TRBD2. CDR3 length equals 15 residues. After removal of 3 bases from V and 3 bases from J, the junction contained 4 bases not matched to a gene. From germline, CDR1 is PRHDT and CDR2 FYEKMQ (reference sequence). In DNA, the CDR3 is TGTGCCAGCAGCTTCAGACTAGCGGGACTCTACGAGCAGTACTTC. Encoded protein: CASSFRLAGLYEQYF. Filled out from reference TRBV13 and TRBJ2-7, the complete variable domain reads AAGVIQSPRHLIKEKRETATLKCYPIPRHDTVYWYQQGPGQDPQFLISFYEKMQSDKGSIPDRFSAQQFSDYHSELNMSSLELGDSALYFCASSFRLAGLYEQYFGPGTRLTVT.

This CDR3 reads CASSFGLETGSGNTIYF. The DNA for the CDR3 is TGCGCCAGCAGCTTTGGCTTGGAGACAGGCTCTGGAAACACCATATATTTT. This chain uses TRBV5-1 with TRBJ1-3, with D maybe TRBD1 (6 bases). The V gene lost 2 bases and the J gene lost 0 bases, with 15 bases spanning the gap. This CDR3 spans 17 amino acids. Germline CDR1 is SGHRS and CDR2 is YFSETQ.

The chain uses TRBV19 and TRBJ2-1, with 12 nucleotides matching TRBD2. V lost 5 bases to trimming and J lost 9 bases; unmatched junction nucleotides: 8. This CDR3 is built from 15 residues. CDR1 is LNHDA, CDR2 SQIVND, per germline (reference sequence). The CDR3 region is CASSVLAGGPSEQFF. DNA of the CDR3: TGTGCCAGTAGTGTTCTAGCGGGGGGGCCTAGTGAGCAGTTCTTC.

The chain recombines TRBV19 with TRBJ1-2; no firm D call. Between the trimmed V and J ends, which lost 5 bases and 0 bases, there was a span of 7 bases. Germline CDR1 and CDR2: LNHDA and SQIVND (reference sequence). There are 13 residues in the CDR3. CDR3 sequence reads: CASSEFPNYGYTF. As DNA, the CDR3 is TGTGCCAGTAGTGAGTTCCCTAACTATGGCTACACCTTC.

The count of this clone is one. This chain links TRBV30 with TRBJ1-5; D uncertain. The germline gives CDR1 GTSNPN, CDR2 SVGIG (reference sequence). Trimming pared 5 bases from V and 4 bases from J, leaving 12 bases between. This CDR3 contains 13 residues. The CDR3 loop reads CAWSPDGNQPQHF. CDR3 DNA: TGTGCCTGGTCCCCGGACGGTAATCAGCCCCAGCATTTT. Drawing the rest from reference TRBV30 and TRBJ1-5, the complete variable domain is SQTIHQWPATLVQPVGSPLSLECTVEGTSNPNLYWYRQAAGRGLQLLFYSVGIGQISSEVPQNLSASRPQDRQFILSSKKLLLSDSGFYLCAWSPDGNQPQHFGDGTRLSIL.

The V and J genes are TRBV29-1 and TRBJ2-3; the D gene could be TRBD1 or TRBD2 (5 bases each). The CDR3 runs 14 residues. CDR1 and CDR2 (germline): SQVTM, ANQGSEA. V lost 2 bases and J 0 bases, leaving 9 bases between the germline ends. The CDR3 region has the DNA TGCAGCGTTGAACGGGGCGACAGCACAGATACGCAGTATTTT. Its translation is CSVERGDSTDTQYF.

V usage is TRBV4-2 and J usage is TRBJ1-2; the D is unclear. Per germline, CDR1 LGHNA and CDR2 YNFKEQ. The CDR3 length is 15 residues. V lost 2 bases to trimming and J lost 6 bases, with 16 bases between them. The DNA for the CDR3 is TGTGCCAGCAGCCAAAGTGAGGTGGGAGGGCATGGCTACACCTTC. Residues: CASSQSEVGGHGYTF.

In this sample, this clone turned up a few times. The J gene is TRBJ1-1, the V gene TRBV29-1, with D possibly TRBD1 on 6 matching bases. The CDR3 loop spans 14 amino acids. Trimming took off 4 bases at V and 5 bases at J, with 17 bases between the two ends. Per germline, CDR1 SQVTM and CDR2 ANQGSEA. The DNA of the CDR3 is TGCAGCGTTGGGGGCGGGGGGCTAGGGACTGAAGCTTTCTTT. Translating gives CSVGGGGLGTEAFF.

The chain is built from TRBV5-6 and TRBJ1-4, with TRBD1 matching 8 bases. Per the germline V gene, CDR1 is SGHDT and CDR2 is YYEEEE. V lost 2 bases and J lost 13; bases outside the gene matches: 13. The CDR3 loop spans 15 amino acids. The CDR3 reads CASSFPSQTGEGLFF. DNA for the CDR3: TGTGCCAGCAGCTTTCCTTCCCAGACAGGGGAAGGACTGTTTTTT.

This chain joins TRBV10-1 and TRBJ2-1; 13 nucleotides match TRBD2. Trimming at V came to 8 bases and at J to 8 bases, leaving 3 bases not matched to a gene. Germline assignment: CDR1 WNHNN and CDR2 SYGVQD (reference sequence). This CDR3 contains 13 residues. The CDR3 sequence: CASGTSGIDEQFF. CDR3 nucleotide sequence: TGCGCCAGCGGGACTAGCGGGATCGATGAGCAGTTCTTC.

The V and J genes are TRBV7-2 and TRBJ2-1; D uncertain. The CDR3 has 11 amino acids. V shed 5 bases and J shed 9 bases, with 8 bases lying between them. Germline V gene sequence: CDR1 SGHTA, CDR2 FQGNSA. The CDR3 protein is CASSLGVEQFF. The CDR3 nucleotides read TGTGCCAGCAGCCTCGGCGTTGAGCAGTTCTTC.

The chain combines TRBV2 with TRBJ1-2, with D perhaps TRBD1 (5 bases). Germline V CDR1 and CDR2: SNHLY, FYNNEI. Trimming pared 8 bases from V and 1 base from J, leaving 17 bases between. The CDR3 has 15 amino acids. The CDR3 sequence: CASGLGAGFNYGYTF. CDR3 bases: TGTGCCAGCGGATTAGGGGCAGGGTTTAACTATGGCTACACCTTC.

This clone showed up just once. This chain uses TRBV7-2 with TRBJ2-1, with 8 bases aligning to TRBD2. Losses at the gene ends were 5 bases for V and 5 bases for J; bases not matched to a gene: 11. This CDR3 has 16 residues. Looked up from germline, CDR1 is SGHTA and CDR2 is FQGNSA. The CDR3 sequence is CASSVVSAGVNNEQFF. The CDR3 DNA sequence: TGTGCCAGCAGCGTCGTCTCAGCGGGGGTTAACAATGAGCAGTTCTTC.

The CDR3 nucleotides read TGTGCCAGCAGCCGTGGTGGGAGGGCGGAGACCCAGTACTTC. As protein: CASSRGGRAETQYF. The V call is TRBV6-5, the J call TRBJ2-5; TRBD2 agrees at 7 bases. The V gene's germline CDR1 is MNHEY and CDR2 SVGAGI. This CDR3 is built from 14 residues. The ends lost 6 bases at V and 5 bases at J; junction bases unmatched: 9.

V gene TRBV4-1 combines with J gene TRBJ2-7; D is perhaps TRBD2 (6 bases). Trimming left V 0 bases short and J 6 bases short, with 15 bases between. Germline CDR1 MGHRA, CDR2 YSYEKL. CDR3 length: 15 amino acids. This chain's CDR3 is CASSQDRGGIGEQYF. DNA for the CDR3: TGCGCCAGCAGCCAAGACCGGGGCGGGATCGGCGAGCAGTACTTC.

The rearrangement uses TRBV4-1 and TRBJ1-6, with D unclear. V shed 3 bases and J shed 7 bases, with 10 bases lying between them. The CDR3 spans 14 residues. Germline CDR1 reads MGHRA; CDR2 reads YSYEKL. This CDR3 is CASSHLEVNSPLHF. In DNA form, the CDR3 reads TGCGCCAGCAGCCACCTGGAAGTAAATTCACCCCTCCACTTT.

The chain employs TRBV6-6 and TRBJ2-1, with 8 nucleotides matching TRBD2. Unmatched junction bases numbered 14, after V lost 5 bases and J lost 8 bases. CDR3 length equals 16 residues. Germline V gives CDR1 MNHNY, CDR2 SVGAGI (reference sequence). CDR3 amino acids: CASSPYLGLATDEQFF. The CDR3 region has the DNA TGTGCCAGCAGTCCTTATTTAGGACTAGCAACGGATGAGCAGTTCTTC.

The CDR3 region has the DNA TGTGCCAGCACAGAACATTCTAGTCCGAGAGGCGTAGATTCTTACGAGCAGTACTTC. As protein: CASTEHSSPRGVDSYEQYF. V and J are TRBV2 and TRBJ2-7; D is unclear. The CDR3 consists of 19 residues. The V and J ends lost 7 bases and 4 bases respectively, with 32 bases between them. Germline loops: CDR1 SNHLY, CDR2 FYNNEI.

This clone has just a few counts. The CDR3 region has the DNA TGTGCCAGTAGTCCCGGACAGAGCAATAGCAATCAGCCCCAGCATTTT. It yields the protein CASSPGQSNSNQPQHF. The chain joins TRBV19 to TRBJ1-5; a weak D match, TRBD1 (6 bases). Germline V gives CDR1 LNHDA, CDR2 SQIVND (reference sequence). CDR3 length equals 16 residues. The V end lost 5 bases, the J end lost 0 bases, and 14 bases lay between the germline ends.

This clone was found a few times. This chain joins TRBV18 and TRBJ2-6, with D uncertain. The length of the CDR3 is 16 residues. Germline V CDR1 and CDR2: KGHSH, LQKENI. Trimming removed 1 base at V and 0 bases at J, with 7 bases between. The CDR3 DNA reads as TGTGCCAGCTCACCACGGCCGCTCTCTGGGGCCAACGTCCTGACTTTC. Amino acids: CASSPRPLSGANVLTF.

The gene calls are TRBV5-4 and TRBJ2-5; no definite D call. The CDR3 consists of 13 residues. The germline V gene encodes CDR1 SGHNT and CDR2 YYREEE (reference sequence). Trimming took 0 bases from V and 3 from J, leaving 6 bases between them. CDR3 nucleotides: TGTGCCAGCAGCTTGGATAGGAAAGAGACCCAGTACTTC. This gives the protein CASSLDRKETQYF.

V and J are TRBV9 and TRBJ1-1; D gene unclear. The CDR3 loop spans 15 amino acids. V was cut by 4 bases and J by 6 bases, with 19 bases left in between. Germline-derived CDR1 and CDR2 are SGDLS and YYNGEE. The CDR3 loop reads CASSPRLGIDAEAFF. In nucleotides, the CDR3 is TGTGCCAGCAGCCCTCGCCTGGGTATCGACGCTGAAGCTTTCTTT.

This clone occurred a few times. The DNA for the CDR3 is TGTGCCAGTACCCATACTCAGGGGAGGAACACCGGGGAGCTGTTTTTT. As protein: CASTHTQGRNTGELFF. This chain connects TRBV19 to TRBJ2-2; D is perhaps TRBD1 (6 bases). In germline, CDR1 is LNHDA, CDR2 SQIVND (reference sequence). CDR3 length equals 16 residues. Deletions cut 7 bases from V and 1 base from J, with 16 bases between.

This chain links TRBV30 with TRBJ2-2; 7 bases are shared with TRBD1. Losses at the gene ends were 0 bases for V and 6 bases for J; bases not matched to a gene: 1. The CDR3 totals 13 residues. Germline loops: CDR1 GTSNPN, CDR2 SVGIG (reference sequence). The DNA for the CDR3 is TGTGCCTGGAGTGTGACAGGGCCCGGGGAGCTGTTTTTT. Amino acids: CAWSVTGPGELFF.

The chain joins TRBV7-2 to TRBJ2-7, with a weak D call TRBD1 (5 bases). This CDR3 contains 16 residues. The V gene's germline CDR1 is SGHTA and CDR2 FQGNSA. The germline V and J ends were trimmed by 6 bases and 6 bases, with 24 bases remaining between them. The DNA for the CDR3 is TGTGCCAGCAGTCTAGGTAGGGGTCGAAGGCCCCGCGAGCAGTACTTC. Translation gives CASSLGRGRRPREQYF.